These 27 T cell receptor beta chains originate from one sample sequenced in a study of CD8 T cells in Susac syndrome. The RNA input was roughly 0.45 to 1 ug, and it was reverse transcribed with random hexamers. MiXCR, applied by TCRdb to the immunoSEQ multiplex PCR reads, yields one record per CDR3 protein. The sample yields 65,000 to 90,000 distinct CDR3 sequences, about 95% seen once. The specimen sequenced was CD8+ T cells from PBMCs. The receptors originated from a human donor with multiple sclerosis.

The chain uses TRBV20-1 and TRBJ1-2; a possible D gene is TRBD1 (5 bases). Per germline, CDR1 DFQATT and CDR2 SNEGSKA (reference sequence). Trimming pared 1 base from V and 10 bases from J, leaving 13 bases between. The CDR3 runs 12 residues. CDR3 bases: TGCAGTGCTAGAGTCGGGACTGCTGACTACACCTTC. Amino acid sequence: CSARVGTADYTF.

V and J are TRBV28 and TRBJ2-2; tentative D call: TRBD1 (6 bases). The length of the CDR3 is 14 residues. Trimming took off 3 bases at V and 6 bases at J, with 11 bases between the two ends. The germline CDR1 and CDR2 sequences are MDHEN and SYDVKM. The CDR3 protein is CASSFGGGAGELFF. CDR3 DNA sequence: TGTGCCAGCAGTTTTGGGGGCGGTGCCGGGGAGCTGTTTTTT.

The CDR3: CASSSIGTSGRETQYF. As DNA, the CDR3 is TGCGCCAGCAGCTCAATCGGGACTAGCGGGAGGGAGACCCAGTACTTC. The chain uses TRBV5-1 and TRBJ2-5; 15 nucleotides line up with TRBD2. The CDR3 length is 16 residues. Trimming took 3 bases from V and 5 from J; bases not matched to a gene: 5. Germline V gives CDR1 SGHRS, CDR2 YFSETQ.

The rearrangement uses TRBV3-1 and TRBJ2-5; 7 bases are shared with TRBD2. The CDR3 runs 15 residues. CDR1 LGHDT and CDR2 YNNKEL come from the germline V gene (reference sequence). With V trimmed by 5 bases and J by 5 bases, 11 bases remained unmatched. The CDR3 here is CASSSRREDLETQYF. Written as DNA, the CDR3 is TGTGCCAGCAGCTCCCGCCGGGAGGACTTGGAGACCCAGTACTTC.

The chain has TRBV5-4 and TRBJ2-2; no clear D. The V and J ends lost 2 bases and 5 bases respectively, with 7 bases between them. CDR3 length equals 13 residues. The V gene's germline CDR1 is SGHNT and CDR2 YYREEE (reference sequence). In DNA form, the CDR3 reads TGTGCCAGCAGCTTTTATGGGACCGGGGAGCTGTTTTTT. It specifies CASSFYGTGELFF.

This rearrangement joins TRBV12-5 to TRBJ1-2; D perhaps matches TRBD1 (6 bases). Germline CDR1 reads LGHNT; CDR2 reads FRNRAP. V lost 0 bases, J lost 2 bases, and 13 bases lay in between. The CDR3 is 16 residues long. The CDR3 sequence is CASGLVLGQSNYGYTF. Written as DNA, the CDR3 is TGTGCTAGTGGTTTGGTACTAGGACAGAGCAACTATGGCTACACCTTC.

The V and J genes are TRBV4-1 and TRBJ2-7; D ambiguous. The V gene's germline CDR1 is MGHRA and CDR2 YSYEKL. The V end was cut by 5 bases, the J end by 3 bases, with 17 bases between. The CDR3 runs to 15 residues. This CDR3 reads CASSSAAQSLYEQYF. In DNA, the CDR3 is TGCGCCAGCAGCTCAGCAGCACAGTCGCTCTACGAGCAGTACTTC.

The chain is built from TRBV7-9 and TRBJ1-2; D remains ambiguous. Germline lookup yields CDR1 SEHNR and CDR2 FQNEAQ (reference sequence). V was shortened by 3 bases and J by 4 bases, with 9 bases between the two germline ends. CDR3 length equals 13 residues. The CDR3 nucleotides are TGTGCCAGCAGCTTCCAGGATTTCTATGGCTACACCTTC. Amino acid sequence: CASSFQDFYGYTF.

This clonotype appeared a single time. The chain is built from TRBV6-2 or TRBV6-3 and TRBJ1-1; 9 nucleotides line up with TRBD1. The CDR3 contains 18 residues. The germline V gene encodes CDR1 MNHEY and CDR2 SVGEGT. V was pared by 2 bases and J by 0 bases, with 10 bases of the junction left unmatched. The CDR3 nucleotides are TGTGCCAGCAGTTACGCCGCGACAGGGGGAGGGATGAACACTGAAGCTTTCTTT. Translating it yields CASSYAATGGGMNTEAFF.

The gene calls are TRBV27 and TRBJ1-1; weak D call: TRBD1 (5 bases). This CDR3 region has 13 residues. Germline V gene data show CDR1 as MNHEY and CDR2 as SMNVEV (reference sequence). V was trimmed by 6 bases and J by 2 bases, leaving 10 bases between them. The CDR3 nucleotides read TGTGCCAGCAGATGGGACCCTAACACTGAAGCTTTCTTT. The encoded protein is CASRWDPNTEAFF.

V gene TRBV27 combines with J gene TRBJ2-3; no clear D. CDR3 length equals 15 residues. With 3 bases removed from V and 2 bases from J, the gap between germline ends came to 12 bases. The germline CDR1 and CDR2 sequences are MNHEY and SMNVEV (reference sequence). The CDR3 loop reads CASSFSTYNTDTQYF. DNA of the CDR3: TGTGCCAGCAGTTTTTCGACTTATAACACAGATACGCAGTATTTT.

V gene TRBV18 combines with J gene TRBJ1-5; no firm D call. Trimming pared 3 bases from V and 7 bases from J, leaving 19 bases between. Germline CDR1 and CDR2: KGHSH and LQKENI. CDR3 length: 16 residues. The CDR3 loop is CASSPREQDRLQPQHF. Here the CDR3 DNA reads TGTGCCAGCTCACCCCGGGAGCAGGACCGTCTCCAGCCCCAGCATTTT. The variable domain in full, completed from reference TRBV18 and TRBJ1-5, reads NAGVMQNPRHLVRRRGQEARLRCSPMKGHSHVYWYRQLPEEGLKFMVYLQKENIIDESGMPKERFSAEFPKEGPSILRIQQVVRGDSAAYFCASSPREQDRLQPQHFGDGTRLSIL.

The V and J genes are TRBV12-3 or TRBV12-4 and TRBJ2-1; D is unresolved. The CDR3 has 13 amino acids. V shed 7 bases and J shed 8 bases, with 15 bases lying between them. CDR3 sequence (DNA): TGTGCCAGCACTCACCCGGAGAGCGATGAGCAGTTCTTC. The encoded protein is CASTHPESDEQFF.

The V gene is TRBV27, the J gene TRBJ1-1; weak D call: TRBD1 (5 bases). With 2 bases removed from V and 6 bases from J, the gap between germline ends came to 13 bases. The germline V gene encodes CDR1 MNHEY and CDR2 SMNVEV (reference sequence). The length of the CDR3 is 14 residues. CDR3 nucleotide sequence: TGTGCCAGCAGTTTAGGGGGGGGGATCGCTGAAGCTTTCTTT. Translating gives CASSLGGGIAEAFF.

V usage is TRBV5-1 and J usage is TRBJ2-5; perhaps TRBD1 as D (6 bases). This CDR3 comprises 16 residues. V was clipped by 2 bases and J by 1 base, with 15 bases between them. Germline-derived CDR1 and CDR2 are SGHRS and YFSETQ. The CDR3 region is CASSLLRDNLQETQYF. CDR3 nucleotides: TGCGCCAGCAGCTTACTCCGGGACAACCTCCAAGAGACCCAGTACTTC. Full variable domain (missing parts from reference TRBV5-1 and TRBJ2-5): KAGVTQTPRYLIKTRGQQVTLSCSPISGHRSVSWYQQTPGQGLQFLFEYFSETQRNKGNFPGRFSGRQFSNSRSEMNVSTLELGDSALYLCASSLLRDNLQETQYFGPGTRLLVL.

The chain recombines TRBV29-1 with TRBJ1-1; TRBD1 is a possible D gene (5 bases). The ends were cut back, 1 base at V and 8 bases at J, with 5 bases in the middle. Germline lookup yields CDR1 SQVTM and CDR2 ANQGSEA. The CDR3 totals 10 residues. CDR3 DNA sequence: TGCAGCGTTGAAGCAGGGGAAGCTTTCTTT. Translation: CSVEAGEAFF.

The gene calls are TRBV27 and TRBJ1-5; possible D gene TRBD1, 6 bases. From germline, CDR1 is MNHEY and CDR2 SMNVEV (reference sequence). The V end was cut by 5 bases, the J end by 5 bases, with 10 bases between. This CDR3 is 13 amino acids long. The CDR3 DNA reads TGTGCCAGCAGTCCCACAGGGTATCAGCCCCAGCATTTT. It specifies CASSPTGYQPQHF.

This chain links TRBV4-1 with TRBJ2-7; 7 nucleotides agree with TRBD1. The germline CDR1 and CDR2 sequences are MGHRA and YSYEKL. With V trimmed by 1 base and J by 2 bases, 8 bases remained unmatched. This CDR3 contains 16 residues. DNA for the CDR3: TGCGCCAGCAGCCAAGGGAACAGGGGAGTACCCTACGAGCAGTACTTC. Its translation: CASSQGNRGVPYEQYF.

CDR3 residues: CSVLGSSSNQPQHF. The CDR3 DNA sequence: TGCAGCGTTCTCGGGTCCTCTAGCAATCAGCCCCAGCATTTT. The V gene is TRBV29-1, the J gene TRBJ1-5; D remains unclear. CDR1 is SQVTM, CDR2 ANQGSEA, per germline. Trimming took off 5 bases at V and 0 bases at J, with 11 bases between the two ends. The CDR3 runs to 14 residues.

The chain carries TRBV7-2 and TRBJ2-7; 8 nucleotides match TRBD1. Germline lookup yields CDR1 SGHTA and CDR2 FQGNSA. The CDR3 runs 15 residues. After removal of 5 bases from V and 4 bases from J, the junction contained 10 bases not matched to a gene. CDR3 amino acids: CASSGGTGAGYEQYF. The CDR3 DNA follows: TGTGCCAGCAGCGGGGGGACAGGTGCAGGTTACGAGCAGTACTTC.

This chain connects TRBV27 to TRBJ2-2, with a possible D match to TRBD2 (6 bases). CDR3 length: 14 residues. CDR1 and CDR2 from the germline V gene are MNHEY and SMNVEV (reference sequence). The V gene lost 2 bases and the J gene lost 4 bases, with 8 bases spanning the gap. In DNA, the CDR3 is TGTGCCAGCAGTTTAGGCGGGGTCACCGGGGAGCTGTTTTTT. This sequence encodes CASSLGGVTGELFF.

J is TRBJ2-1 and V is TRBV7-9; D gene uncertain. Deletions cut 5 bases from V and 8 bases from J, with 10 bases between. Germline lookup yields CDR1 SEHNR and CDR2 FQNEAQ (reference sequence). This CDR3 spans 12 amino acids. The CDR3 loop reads CASSPPRDEQFF. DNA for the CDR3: TGTGCCAGCAGCCCCCCCCGGGATGAGCAGTTCTTC.

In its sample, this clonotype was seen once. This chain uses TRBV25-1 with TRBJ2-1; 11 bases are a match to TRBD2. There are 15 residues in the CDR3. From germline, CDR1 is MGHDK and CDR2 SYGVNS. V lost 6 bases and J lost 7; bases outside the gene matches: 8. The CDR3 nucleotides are TGTGCCAGCAGGGTAGCGGGAGGGCCCTGGAATGAGCAGTTCTTC. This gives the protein CASRVAGGPWNEQFF.

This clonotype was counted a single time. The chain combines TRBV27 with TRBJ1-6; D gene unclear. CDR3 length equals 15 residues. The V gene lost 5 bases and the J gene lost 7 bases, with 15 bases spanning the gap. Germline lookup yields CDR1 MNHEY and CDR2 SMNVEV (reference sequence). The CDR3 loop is CASSAGLASNSPLHF. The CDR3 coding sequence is TGTGCCAGCAGTGCCGGATTAGCCAGCAATTCACCCCTCCACTTT.

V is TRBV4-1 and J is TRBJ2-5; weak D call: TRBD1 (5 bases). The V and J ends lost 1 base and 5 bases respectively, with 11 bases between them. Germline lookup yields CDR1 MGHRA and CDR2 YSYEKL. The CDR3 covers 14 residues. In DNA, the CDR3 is TGCGCCAGCAGCCAAGGCGCAGGGTTGGAGACCCAGTACTTC. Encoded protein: CASSQGAGLETQYF.

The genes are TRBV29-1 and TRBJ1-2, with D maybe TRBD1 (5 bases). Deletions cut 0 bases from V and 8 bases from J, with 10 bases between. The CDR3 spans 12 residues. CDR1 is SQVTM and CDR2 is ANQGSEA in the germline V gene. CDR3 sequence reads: CSVEDWQGGYTF. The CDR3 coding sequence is TGCAGCGTTGAAGATTGGCAGGGAGGCTACACCTTC.

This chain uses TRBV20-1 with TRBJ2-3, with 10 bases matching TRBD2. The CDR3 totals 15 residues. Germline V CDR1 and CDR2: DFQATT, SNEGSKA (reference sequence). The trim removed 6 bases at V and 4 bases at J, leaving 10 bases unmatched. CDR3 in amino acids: CSASGLADFPDTQYF. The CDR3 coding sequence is TGCAGTGCCTCTGGACTAGCGGACTTCCCAGATACGCAGTATTTT.